The 21 T cell receptor beta chains listed next were all sequenced from one sample in a study of CD8 T cells in Susac syndrome. The RNA input was about 0.5 to 1 ug, and it was reverse transcribed with random hexamers. TCRdb fed the immunoSEQ multiplex PCR reads into MiXCR, producing one record per CDR3 protein. The data contain 150,000 or so distinct CDR3 sequences, approximately 94% of them seen just once; the ten biggest clones take up 0.095% to 0.15%. Sequencing was done on a sample of CD4+ T cells from PBMCs. The origin of the receptors is a human donor with Susac syndrome.

The V gene is TRBV5-1, the J gene TRBJ1-1; a weak D match, TRBD1 (6 bases). Trimming stripped 5 bases from V and 2 bases from J, with 10 bases between. CDR1 and CDR2 from the germline V gene are SGHRS and YFSETQ. This CDR3 comprises 13 residues. As DNA, the CDR3 is TGCGCCAGCAGGGGACAAACAAACACTGAAGCTTTCTTT. Translation: CASRGQTNTEAFF.

The sample holds one count of this clonotype. The chain employs TRBV9 and TRBJ1-2; perhaps TRBD1 as D (6 bases). This CDR3 spans 15 amino acids. Trimming left V 4 bases short and J 8 bases short, with 21 bases between. CDR1 is SGDLS, CDR2 YYNGEE, per germline. In DNA, the CDR3 is TGTGCCAGCAGCCCAGACCCGGACAGTAGGTCGGGCTACACCTTC. Its protein is CASSPDPDSRSGYTF.

The chain employs TRBV11-1 and TRBJ1-3; TRBD1 might be the D (5 bases). This CDR3 is built from 13 residues. CDR1 is SGHAT, CDR2 FQDESV, per germline (reference sequence). The V gene lost 5 bases and the J gene lost 3 bases, with 8 bases spanning the gap. CDR3 amino acids: CASSQDSGNTIYF. The CDR3, as DNA: TGTGCCAGCAGCCAAGACAGTGGAAACACCATATATTTT.

V usage is TRBV28 and J usage is TRBJ2-3; D might be TRBD2 (6 bases). This CDR3 spans 14 amino acids. The germline V and J ends were trimmed by 8 bases and 6 bases, with 18 bases remaining between them. Germline V lookup: CDR1 MDHEN, CDR2 SYDVKM. The chain's CDR3 is CASGSAGIRDTQYF. As DNA, the CDR3 is TGTGCCAGCGGATCCGCGGGAATAAGGGATACGCAGTATTTT.

The CDR3 bases are TGTGCCAGCAGCCCGACCTCACAGGGAACCTACGAGCAGTACTTC. Protein sequence: CASSPTSQGTYEQYF. The chain joins TRBV7-2 to TRBJ2-7, with D possibly being TRBD1 (6 bases). Trimming cost V 5 bases and J 2 bases, with 16 bases left between them. The CDR3 length is 15 residues. Germline V gene sequence: CDR1 SGHTA, CDR2 FQGNSA.

This clonotype has just one count. The rearrangement uses TRBV29-1 and TRBJ1-2; the D gene is possibly TRBD1 (5 bases). CDR1 and CDR2 (germline): SQVTM, ANQGSEA. This CDR3 comprises 13 residues. The V end was cut by 5 bases, the J end by 4 bases, with 14 bases between. CDR3 sequence reads: CSVSGMGRYGYTF. The CDR3 DNA reads as TGCAGCGTTTCCGGAATGGGGCGCTATGGCTACACCTTC.

In DNA, the CDR3 is TGTGCCAGCAGCTTAGACCGGGACACTCTTCTCGATGAGCAGTTCTTC. Translation: CASSLDRDTLLDEQFF. J is TRBJ2-1 and V is TRBV7-8, with D possibly being TRBD1 (6 bases). From germline, CDR1 is SGHVS and CDR2 FQNEAQ. V shed 1 base and J shed 8 bases, with 18 bases lying between them. This CDR3 is 16 amino acids long. Complete variable domain (other parts from reference TRBV7-8 and TRBJ2-1): GAGVSQSPRYKVAKRGQDVALRCDPISGHVSLFWYQQALGQGPEFLTYFQNEAQLDKSGLPSDRFFAERPEGSVSTLKIQRTQQEDSAVYLCASSLDRDTLLDEQFFGPGTRLTVL.

About this clonotype: One end of the junction fails to match germline, which may point to a read error. The V and J genes are TRBV24-1 and TRBJ2-1, with D uncertain. In germline, CDR1 is KGHDR, CDR2 SFDVKD. This CDR3 spans 11 amino acids. CDR3 residues: CATSDLYDQTF. CDR3 in DNA: TGTGCCACCAGTGATTTGTATGATCAAACCTTC.

The chain is built from TRBV25-1 and TRBJ2-2; no clear D. Trimming removed 1 base from V and 6 bases from J, with 6 bases in between. The CDR3 is 13 residues long. Per germline, CDR1 MGHDK and CDR2 SYGVNS. In DNA form, the CDR3 reads TGTGCCAGCAGTGAATTGTGGGCCGGGGAGCTGTTTTTT. Its protein is CASSELWAGELFF.

The gene calls are TRBV18 and TRBJ2-5; D might be TRBD1 (5 bases). Trimming left V 0 bases short and J 2 bases short, with 7 bases between. This CDR3 region has 14 residues. Looked up from germline, CDR1 is KGHSH and CDR2 is LQKENI. Written as DNA, the CDR3 is TGTGCCAGCTCACCACCGGACAAGCAAGAGACCCAGTACTTC. Its translation: CASSPPDKQETQYF. Full variable domain (missing parts from reference TRBV18 and TRBJ2-5): NAGVMQNPRHLVRRRGQEARLRCSPMKGHSHVYWYRQLPEEGLKFMVYLQKENIIDESGMPKERFSAEFPKEGPSILRIQQVVRGDSAAYFCASSPPDKQETQYFGPGTRLLVL.

The gene calls are TRBV28 and TRBJ2-3; D might be TRBD2 (6 bases). The V gene's germline CDR1 is MDHEN and CDR2 SYDVKM. Trimming removed 7 bases from V and 0 bases from J, with 8 bases in between. The CDR3 totals 13 residues. The CDR3 DNA sequence: TGTGCCAGCACCGGGACTAGCACAGATACGCAGTATTTT. Its translation is CASTGTSTDTQYF.

The rearrangement links TRBV12-3 or TRBV12-4 to TRBJ2-1, with D perhaps TRBD2 (5 bases). V was shortened by 6 bases and J by 7 bases, with 7 bases between the two germline ends. CDR3 length: 11 amino acids. The CDR3 region has the DNA TGTGCCAGCAGGGGGAGAAATGAGCAGTTCTTC. It codes for CASRGRNEQFF.

In DNA form, the CDR3 reads TGCAGTGCGGGTACAGCCGACATTAACTATGGCTACACCTTC. Translating gives CSAGTADINYGYTF. This chain uses TRBV20-1 with TRBJ1-2; D not resolved. V lost 6 bases and J lost 1, with 15 bases in between. Germline loops: CDR1 DFQATT, CDR2 SNEGSKA (reference sequence). This CDR3 is 14 amino acids long.

The chain recombines TRBV5-1 with TRBJ2-3; 8 bases are a match to TRBD1. Unmatched junction bases numbered 4, after V lost 4 bases and J lost 0 bases. The length of the CDR3 is 15 residues. Looked up from germline, CDR1 is SGHRS and CDR2 is YFSETQ. The CDR3 coding sequence is TGCGCCAGCAGCAACGGACAGGGCAGCACAGATACGCAGTATTTT. Translating it yields CASSNGQGSTDTQYF.

This chain joins TRBV7-2 and TRBJ2-3; 10 bases are shared with TRBD1. In germline, CDR1 is SGHTA, CDR2 FQGNSA. Losses at the gene ends were 1 base for V and 5 bases for J; bases not matched to a gene: 12. The CDR3 loop spans 18 amino acids. The CDR3 protein is CASSLVAGRTGGIDTQYF. The DNA for the CDR3 is TGTGCCAGCAGCTTAGTAGCGGGGAGGACAGGGGGTATAGATACGCAGTATTTT.

The genes are TRBV30 and TRBJ2-7; no firm D call. The CDR3 loop spans 11 amino acids. Germline V CDR1 and CDR2: GTSNPN, SVGIG (reference sequence). Trimming stripped 1 base from V and 2 bases from J, with 3 bases between. This CDR3 is CAWSGAYEQYF. The DNA of the CDR3 is TGTGCCTGGAGTGGGGCCTACGAGCAGTACTTC.

The chain links TRBV7-2 to TRBJ1-1; D might be TRBD1 (6 bases). Trimming cost V 3 bases and J 8 bases, with 13 bases left between them. The CDR3 contains 13 residues. From germline, CDR1 is SGHTA and CDR2 FQGNSA. CDR3 coding DNA: TGTGCCAGCAGCTTTAGGGGGAGGACGGAAGCTTTCTTT. Translating it yields CASSFRGRTEAFF.

V usage is TRBV5-1 and J usage is TRBJ2-1, with 7 bases that match TRBD2. CDR3 length: 13 residues. Germline values: CDR1 SGHRS, CDR2 YFSETQ. V gave up 5 bases and J gave up 5 bases; unmatched junction bases: 4. As DNA, the CDR3 is TGCGCCAGCAGTGATCTAGCGGACAATGAGCAGTTCTTC. As protein: CASSDLADNEQFF.

The chain recombines TRBV3-1 with TRBJ2-5, with D possibly TRBD1 on 6 matching bases. Looked up from germline, CDR1 is LGHDT and CDR2 is YNNKEL (reference sequence). The CDR3 runs to 18 residues. V lost 1 base and J 1 base, leaving 19 bases between the germline ends. The DNA of the CDR3 is TGTGCCAGCAGCCAAGGCCCATACAGGGTCGTGGGCCAAGAGACCCAGTACTTC. It codes for CASSQGPYRVVGQETQYF.

The V call is TRBV29-1, the J call TRBJ2-7, with a weak D call TRBD2 (6 bases). Germline loops: CDR1 SQVTM, CDR2 ANQGSEA. The CDR3 runs to 11 residues. The germline V and J ends were trimmed by 7 bases and 2 bases, with 9 bases remaining between them. The CDR3 loop reads CSGGVPYEQYF. The CDR3 nucleotides read TGCAGCGGCGGGGTACCCTACGAGCAGTACTTC.

CDR3 sequence (DNA): TGTGCCAGCAGTCCGACCCCCCTACTAGCGGGGGAGCGTAAACCCTACGAGCAGTACGTC. Amino acid sequence: CASSPTPLLAGERKPYEQYV. This rearrangement joins TRBV27 to TRBJ2-7; 11 nucleotides align to TRBD2. Trimming at V came to 5 bases and at J to 2 bases, leaving 20 bases not matched to a gene. The V gene's germline CDR1 is MNHEY and CDR2 SMNVEV (reference sequence). The CDR3 is 20 residues long.